Listed below are T cell receptor beta chains from one sample, sequenced in a study of vaccination and CD4 T cells after COVID-19. MiXCR was run by TCRdb on the PCR reads, yielding one entry per CDR3 protein. The table has about 18,000 distinct CDR3 sequences, approximately 67% seen once; the top ten hold over 0.9%. Source: CD4+ T cells from blood, taken before SARS-CoV-2 vaccination. The receptors derive from a human donor who had recovered from COVID-19. Both conserved end residues are part of each CDR3. Expanded clones get a size class; other rows say once, few or many, or leave the size out.

j_call v_call clone_size cdr3_aa
TRBJ2-7 TRBV5-8 - CASSWTSGTISSYEQYF
TRBJ1-2 TRBV7-6 few CASSSSRTGAGYTF
TRBJ2-3 TRBV6-5 few CASSYSVRRGSTDTQYF
TRBJ1-6 TRBV6-1 few CASRPSGTGRPPLHF
TRBJ2-5 TRBV11-2 once CASTLDRGSGTQYF
TRBJ2-5 TRBV20-1 - CSARDFRRQETQYF
TRBJ2-1 TRBV5-1 - CASSLTLVGGAGGYEQFF
TRBJ1-1 TRBV27 few CASSLSGGQKAFF
TRBJ1-5 TRBV20-1 few CSALEPGAQPQHF
TRBJ1-5 TRBV27 once CASSSDRGSNQPQHF
TRBJ2-5 TRBV6-1 few CASSEQGDRVETQYF
TRBJ2-1 TRBV28 - CASSLYNEQFF
TRBJ2-3 TRBV6-2/TRBV6-3 once CASSYSLAGGWTDTQYF
TRBJ1-1 TRBV12-3/TRBV12-4 - CASSKRDRGNEAFF
TRBJ2-1 TRBV20-1 - CSAPGTQNNEQFF
TRBJ2-1 TRBV2 few CATQPGRSNEQFF
TRBJ1-2 TRBV2 - CASSDRALANYGYTF
- TRBV7-2 - CASSPGTSRYEQYF
TRBJ2-1 TRBV20-1 - CSARGTSGSSYNEQFF
TRBJ1-2 TRBV6-1 - CASSEATTRLGGYTF
TRBJ2-3 TRBV12-3/TRBV12-4 - CASSLGTTDTQYF
TRBJ2-7 TRBV7-9 - CASSLGGGTGSPYEQYF
TRBJ2-5 TRBV28 - CASRSGGGETQYF
TRBJ1-6 TRBV20-1 few CSGKEGTAFNSPLHF
TRBJ2-1 TRBV25-1 - CASSGGTSYYNEQFF
TRBJ1-5 TRBV2 - CASSERLAGTQPQHF